A single sample gave rise to the 13 T cell receptor beta chains below, sequenced in a study of cytomegalovirus exposure and HLA in healthy donors. The PCR had 60 Vbeta and 13 Jbeta primers. The repertoire was sequenced with immunoSEQ multiplex PCR; TCRdb's copy has only in-frame clones and lacks some. This sample's table reports about 200,000 clones. Sequencing was carried out using PBMCs. The source of these receptors is a boy between 5 and 17 years old in good health and CMV-seronegative.

The V call is TRBV15, the J call TRBJ1-1; TRBD1 might be the D (6 bases). The germline V gene encodes CDR1 LNHNV and CDR2 YYDKDF (reference sequence). Trimming pared 1 base from V and 5 bases from J, leaving 20 bases between. There are 17 residues in the CDR3. The CDR3 loop reads CATSRALHGPTGTEAFF. The CDR3 nucleotides read TGTGCCACCAGCAGAGCTCTACACGGCCCTACAGGGACTGAAGCTTTCTTT. The whole variable domain, filled in from reference TRBV15 and TRBJ1-1, reads DAMVIQNPRYQVTQFGKPVTLSCSQTLNHNVMYWYQQKSSQAPKLLFHYYDKDFNNEADTPDNFQSRRPNTSFCFLDIRSPGLGDTAMYLCATSRALHGPTGTEAFFGQGTRLTVV.

The chain recombines TRBV9 with TRBJ1-1; tentatively, D is TRBD1 (5 bases). V was clipped by 4 bases and J by 3 bases, with 16 bases between them. The CDR3 spans 15 residues. Germline V gene sequence: CDR1 SGDLS, CDR2 YYNGEE. In DNA, the CDR3 is TGTGCCAGCAGCCCCCAGAGGCAGGGCTACACTGAAGCTTTCTTT. This gives the protein CASSPQRQGYTEAFF.

The chain couples TRBV2 to TRBJ1-5; D is ambiguous. Germline CDR1 reads SNHLY; CDR2 reads FYNNEI. The CDR3 runs to 15 residues. Trimming cost V 2 bases and J 3 bases, with 11 bases left between them. CDR3 loop: CASSESRAANQPQHF. CDR3 DNA: TGTGCCAGCAGTGAATCGAGGGCGGCCAATCAGCCCCAGCATTTT.

V gene TRBV28 combines with J gene TRBJ1-2, with 8 bases identical to TRBD1. The CDR3 extends over 12 amino acids. V was pared by 6 bases and J by 7 bases, with 4 bases of the junction left unmatched. Per germline, CDR1 MDHEN and CDR2 SYDVKM. The CDR3 coding sequence is TGTGCCAGCAGGTCAGGGGGCCTTGGCTACACCTTC. Protein: CASRSGGLGYTF.

The V call is TRBV6-6, the J call TRBJ2-7; D call uncertain. Trimming pared 6 bases from V and 5 bases from J, leaving 17 bases between. This CDR3 is built from 14 residues. Germline V gives CDR1 MNHNY, CDR2 SVGAGI (reference sequence). The CDR3 nucleotides are TGTGCCAGCAGCCTCCTTGGCCCGCCCAACGAGCAGTACTTC. It is translated as CASSLLGPPNEQYF.

The J gene is TRBJ2-6, the V gene TRBV10-3; 8 positions match TRBD1. Trimming took 3 bases from V and 0 from J; bases not matched to a gene: 4. The germline CDR1 and CDR2 sequences are ENHRY and SYGVKD. The CDR3 is 17 amino acids. In DNA, the CDR3 is TGTGCCATCAGTGAAGGGGACAGGTCCTCTGGGGCCAACGTCCTGACTTTC. As protein: CAISEGDRSSGANVLTF.

This chain connects TRBV5-4 to TRBJ2-1, with D possibly being TRBD2 (5 bases). The V and J ends lost 0 bases and 9 bases respectively, with 13 bases between them. The CDR3 is made up of 14 amino acids. Germline-derived CDR1 and CDR2 are SGHNT and YYREEE (reference sequence). CDR3 sequence reads: CASSLAGVGSEQFF. The DNA for the CDR3 is TGTGCCAGCAGCTTGGCCGGGGTAGGGAGTGAGCAGTTCTTC.

This chain joins TRBV29-1 and TRBJ1-1; D perhaps matches TRBD1 (5 bases). CDR1 and CDR2 from the germline V gene are SQVTM and ANQGSEA. This CDR3 region has 14 residues. V lost 3 bases and J lost 7, with 18 bases in between. The CDR3 sequence is CSVDLTETTREAFF. In nucleotides, the CDR3 is TGCAGCGTTGATCTGACAGAGACGACACGTGAAGCTTTCTTT.

The V and J genes are TRBV10-2 and TRBJ1-1, with TRBD1 identical over 9 bases. CDR3 length: 13 amino acids. Per the germline V gene, CDR1 is WSHSY and CDR2 is SAAADI. Losses at the gene ends were 7 bases for V and 4 bases for J; bases not matched to a gene: 4. The CDR3 bases are TGCGCCAGCATGGAGACAGGGGGCACTGAAGCTTTCTTT. Residues: CASMETGGTEAFF.

The rearrangement uses TRBV15 and TRBJ1-1; 11 bases fit TRBD1. The CDR3 is 16 amino acids. The V gene's germline CDR1 is LNHNV and CDR2 YYDKDF (reference sequence). With V trimmed by 1 base and J by 5 bases, 6 bases remained unmatched. Here the CDR3 DNA reads TGTGCCACCAGCAGAGGCCGGGACAGGGGGGGGACTGAAGCTTTCTTT. It encodes CATSRGRDRGGTEAFF.

The chain is built from TRBV7-2 and TRBJ1-5; D may be TRBD1 (6 bases). This CDR3 contains 14 residues. V lost 2 bases and J 6 bases, leaving 11 bases between the germline ends. CDR1 is SGHTA, CDR2 FQGNSA, per germline. The CDR3 DNA reads TGTGCCAGCAGCTTACAGGGGCTTCGTCAGCCCCAGCATTTT. Translating it yields CASSLQGLRQPQHF.

V is TRBV2 and J is TRBJ1-4; unclear D gene. Trimming stripped 4 bases from V and 0 bases from J, with 6 bases between. Germline lookup yields CDR1 SNHLY and CDR2 FYNNEI. The CDR3 runs to 14 residues. CDR3 region: CASSGGPTNEKLFF. For the CDR3, the DNA is TGTGCCAGCAGTGGCGGGCCAACTAATGAAAAACTGTTTTTT.

This chain connects TRBV7-2 to TRBJ1-2, with 7 positions matching TRBD1. After removal of 4 bases from V and 8 bases from J, the junction contained 1 base not matched to a gene. The CDR3 runs to 11 residues. The germline V gene encodes CDR1 SGHTA and CDR2 FQGNSA. The CDR3 DNA is TGTGCCAGCAGCTCGGACAGGGGCTACACCTTC. Translation: CASSSDRGYTF.